The table lists the clone carrying this T cell receptor (beta chain) with a few counts. Alpha and beta chains were covered, as first-strand cDNA relied on TRAV- and TRBV-specific primers. Amplification, which lasted around 18 PCR cycles, used a constant-region primer and V-primer adapter to amplify TCRs. One entry per CDR3 protein results from TCRdb running MiXCR on the reads. The data contain tens of thousands of distinct CDR3 sequences, less than 25% of them singletons. The sample is drawn from a study of low-dose radiotherapy and immunotherapy resistance in tumors. Study-level background: The 200 mg/m2 dose of intravenous cyclophosphamide was given every two weeks, one day before radiation and immunotherapy.

Noted time point: after trial treatment. Treatment in this sample: LDRT plus nivolumab, ipilimumab, low-dose cyclophosphamide and aspirin (RACIN trial). The TCR comes from a female donor with ovarian cancer. The input for sequencing was PBMCs, taken after low-dose radiotherapy plus immunotherapy.

The CDR3 reads CASSVQLADEQYF. DNA for the CDR3: TGTGCCAGCAGCGTCCAACTAGCGGATGAGCAGTACTTC. The rearrangement joins TRBV9 to TRBJ2-7; 8 positions match TRBD2. Looked up from germline, CDR1 is SGDLS and CDR2 is YYNGEE. The ends lost 2 bases at V and 7 bases at J; junction bases unmatched: 5. The CDR3 has 13 amino acids.